Given below is one T cell receptor beta chain in context. Its specificity is unknown. The germline V and J ends were trimmed by 6 bases and 1 base, with 13 bases remaining between them. CDR1 and CDR2 (germline): SNHLY, FYNNEI. The CDR3 length is 15 residues. The data derive from a study of OX40 agonist ivuxolimab in advanced cancers. As for the study in general: Participants averaged approximately 65 years of age (range 23 to 79) and were 82.7% male. Broader study findings: The study found among the lowest clonal expansion in partial responders at 0.1-3.0 mg/kg. Blood T cells, both CD4+ and CD8+, expanded clonally by week 6 at 0.1 to 3.0 mg/kg. The mean number of expanded clones was higher in CD8+ T cells than in CD4+.

Assay: immunoSEQ multiplex PCR; the TCRdb copy retains only in-frame clones and omits some. Seen here are about 100,000 clones, around nine tenths observed once, and the top ten hold approximately 0.16%. The sample was CD4+ or CD8+ T cells sorted from blood, taken in a trial of the OX40 agonist ivuxolimab. This TCR was sampled from an adult with an advanced solid tumor such as melanoma, head and neck, liver or kidney cancer. V gene TRBV2 combines with J gene TRBJ2-1; D assignment may be TRBD1 or TRBD2 (5 bases each). The CDR3 bases are TGTGCCAGCAGGGGGCGCGGGCCTTCCTACAATGAGCAGTTCTTC. As protein: CASRGRGPSYNEQFF.